This TCR beta chain was found in a study of metastatic and nonmetastatic thyroid tumors. The overall study: Blood and tumor or nodule tissue repertoires from malignant and benign thyroid patients were compared.

TCRdb re-called the PCR reads through MiXCR. The profile shows roughly 53,000 clones, roughly 20% of them singletons. This clone was found many times. Antigen specificity is unknown. Thyroid surgery was performed in patients who had received no treatment beforehand. Overall study results and limits: Malignant tumors reportedly showed significantly higher TCR beta diversity than benign nodules in both blood and tumor.

Germline V gene sequence: CDR1 SGHTA, CDR2 FQGNSA. The CDR3 sequence is 15 residues long. With V trimmed by 5 bases and J by 4 bases, 7 bases remained unmatched. The chain carries TRBV7-2 and TRBJ2-2; 7 bases match TRBD1. The specimen sequenced was blood. The receptor was isolated from a female donor with papillary thyroid cancer or a benign thyroid nodule (not recorded which). Some clones in this sample may be carry-over from other donors' samples. The CDR3 reads CASSTGVLRTGELFF. The CDR3 DNA reads TGTGCCAGCAGCACAGGGGTTTTACGCACCGGGGAGCTGTTTTTT.